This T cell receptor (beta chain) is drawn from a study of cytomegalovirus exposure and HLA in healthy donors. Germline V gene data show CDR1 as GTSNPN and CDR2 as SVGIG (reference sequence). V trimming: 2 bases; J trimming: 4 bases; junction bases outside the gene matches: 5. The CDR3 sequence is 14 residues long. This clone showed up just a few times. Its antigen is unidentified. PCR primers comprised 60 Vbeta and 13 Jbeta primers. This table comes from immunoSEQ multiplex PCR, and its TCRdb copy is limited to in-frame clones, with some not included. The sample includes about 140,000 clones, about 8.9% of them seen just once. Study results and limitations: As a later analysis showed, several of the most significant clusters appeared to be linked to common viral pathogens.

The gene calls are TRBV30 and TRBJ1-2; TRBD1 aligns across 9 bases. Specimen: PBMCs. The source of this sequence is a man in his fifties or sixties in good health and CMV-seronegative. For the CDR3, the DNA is TGTGCCTGGAGTAAGACAGGGGGGCCCTATGGCTACACCTTC. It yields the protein CAWSKTGGPYGYTF.